This T cell receptor delta chain appears in the sequencing data of a study of Vδ1+ human thymocytes. Findings of the study overall: Highly polyclonal TRG and TRD repertoires with Gaussian CDR3 length distributions appeared in thymus. Approximately 20% of thymic delta-chain sequences were Vdelta2, with few Vdelta3, unlike blood Vdelta1+ controls. The authors advised highly purified populations and single-cell validation.

Per the germline V gene, CDR1 is TSWWSYY and CDR2 is QGS. V gave up 2 bases and J gave up 3 bases; unmatched junction bases: 21. CDR3 length: 22 amino acids. Turning to this clone: Its target is unknown.

Sequences come from RNA converted to cDNA by reverse transcription. Multiplex PCR used pooled V-gene forward primers and a constant-region reverse primer to amplify CDR3s. TCRdb reanalysed the multiplex PCR reads via CATT. The data show some 55,000 delta-chain clones, with about a sixth seen just once and 0.5% held by the top ten. After alphabeta T cell depletion, CD3+ Vdelta1+ Vdelta2- thymocytes were sorted. Sorted Vdelta1+ thymocytes were roughly 97% to 99.6% pure. The sequenced sample consisted of Vdelta1+ gamma-delta thymocytes from the thymus. Subset in this sample: FACS-sorted CD3+ TCRalphabeta- TCRVdelta1+ TCRVdelta2- thymocytes. The sequence derives from a boy less than two years old who had congenital heart surgery. The chain links TRDV1 to TRDJ1, with TRDD3 identical over 13 bases. The CDR3 nucleotides are TGTGCTCTTGGGGAAGCGTGGGGCCAAAGCCCGATTACTGGGGGATACGCCGATAAACTCATCTTT. This translates into CALGEAWGQSPITGGYADKLIF.